The T cell receptor beta chain described here comes from a study of vaccination effects on CD4 cells after COVID-19. This clone was seen more than once but under ten times. Its specificity is unknown. Generated by immunoSEQ multiplex PCR, the TCRdb table keeps only in-frame clones and is missing some. The sample lists tens of thousands of clones, nearly 80% occurring once. The germline V and J ends were trimmed by 4 bases and 4 bases, with 11 bases remaining between them. CDR3 length: 15 amino acids. From germline, CDR1 is SNHLY and CDR2 FYNNEI. ViraFEST assay sequencing came after antigen-specific CD4+ T cells were expanded with viral peptide pools. Scientists isolated CD4+ T cells after an approximately 9-day culture period ended. All participants had two doses of either the BNT162b2 or mRNA-1273 vaccine.

This clonotype was obtained from a human donor who received a COVID-19 vaccine. Some clones in this sample may be carry-over from other donors' samples. The chain has TRBV2 and TRBJ1-6; D call uncertain. The sample in question was CD4+ T cells from PBMCs cultured with SARS-CoV-2 spike peptides, obtained after COVID-19 vaccination. The CDR3 spells CASSVTWGYNSPLHF. As DNA, the CDR3 is TGTGCCAGCAGTGTAACCTGGGGATATAATTCACCCCTCCACTTT.